These T cell receptor beta chains were read from a single sample in a study of regulatory T cells in long-lasting Graves disease. TCRdb used MiXCR to reprocess the multiplex PCR reads, holding one entry per CDR3 protein. The repertoire has hundreds of thousands of distinct CDR3 sequences, around 17% of them found once; the top ten carry around a sixth. The same sample was also studied in work on T cells in Graves' hyperthyroidism and ophthalmopathy.

Specimen: peripheral blood mononuclear cells (PBMCs), collected at new diagnosis, from a patient treated with antithyroid drugs. These receptors all come from a woman aged 30 to 39 with Graves disease. Both conserved end residues are part of each CDR3. The D gene is left open where the match is weak. Expanded clones are given a class, and other clones once, few, many or no size at all.

clone size: NA
CDR3 length: 15
J gene: TRBJ2-7
V gene: TRBV28
D gene: TRBD1
CDR3 protein: CASCHPGTGGYEQYF
CDR3 DNA: TGTGCCAGTTGCCACCCCGGGACAGGGGGATACGAGCAGTACTTC

clone size: NA
CDR3 length: 18
J gene: TRBJ2-2
V gene: TRBV20-1
D gene: TRBD2
CDR3 protein: CSAPRMDGRALHTGELFF
CDR3 DNA: TGCAGTGCTCCTAGAATGGACGGGAGGGCCTTACACACCGGGGAGCTGTTTTTT

clone size: many
CDR3 length: 14
J gene: TRBJ1-1
V gene: TRBV12-3/TRBV12-4
D gene: NA
CDR3 protein: CASRRSGSNTEAFF
CDR3 DNA: TGTGCCAGCCGACGGTCCGGATCGAACACTGAAGCTTTCTTT

clone size: few
CDR3 length: 15
J gene: TRBJ1-3
V gene: TRBV30
D gene: NA
CDR3 protein: CAWRQQGRSGNTIYF
CDR3 DNA: TGTGCCTGGAGGCAACAGGGTCGCTCTGGAAACACCATATATTTT

clone size: many
CDR3 length: 13
J gene: TRBJ1-1
V gene: TRBV3-1
D gene: NA
CDR3 protein: CASSLRLLTEAFF
CDR3 DNA: TGTGCCAGCAGTCTCAGATTACTCACTGAAGCTTTCTTT

clone size: NA
CDR3 length: 14
J gene: TRBJ2-7
V gene: TRBV24-1
D gene: NA
CDR3 protein: CATSDLWQGYEQYF
CDR3 DNA: TGTGCCACCAGTGATTTGTGGCAGGGGTACGAGCAGTACTTC

clone size: few
CDR3 length: 13
J gene: TRBJ2-7
V gene: TRBV20-1
D gene: TRBD1
CDR3 protein: CSAGGQGTYEQYF
CDR3 DNA: TGCAGTGCTGGGGGACAGGGAACCTACGAGCAGTACTTC

clone size: many
CDR3 length: 17
J gene: TRBJ2-3
V gene: TRBV15
D gene: TRBD2
CDR3 protein: CATSRDYQREAADTQYF
CDR3 DNA: TGTGCCACCAGCAGAGATTATCAGCGGGAGGCGGCAGATACGCAGTATTTT

clone size: few
CDR3 length: 15
J gene: TRBJ2-3
V gene: TRBV18
D gene: NA
CDR3 protein: CASSPVQLGADTQYF
CDR3 DNA: TGTGCCAGCTCACCGGTACAGTTAGGGGCAGATACGCAGTATTTT

clone size: NA
CDR3 length: 14
J gene: TRBJ1-1
V gene: TRBV5-1
D gene: TRBD1
CDR3 protein: CASSLQGTGAEAFF
CDR3 DNA: TGCGCCAGCAGCTTACAGGGGACGGGGGCTGAAGCTTTCTTT

clone size: NA
CDR3 length: 16
J gene: TRBJ2-1
V gene: TRBV9
D gene: TRBD1
CDR3 protein: CASSVVSGTVRNEQFF
CDR3 DNA: TGTGCCAGCAGCGTAGTATCCGGGACAGTTCGGAATGAGCAGTTCTTC

clone size: few
CDR3 length: 13
J gene: TRBJ1-2
V gene: TRBV6-1
D gene: NA
CDR3 protein: CASQASGNYGYTF
CDR3 DNA: TGTGCCAGTCAGGCGAGCGGTAACTATGGCTACACCTTC

clone size: few
CDR3 length: 18
J gene: TRBJ2-3
V gene: TRBV4-2
D gene: TRBD2
CDR3 protein: CASSQGLTSGRGSDTQYF
CDR3 DNA: TGTGCCAGCAGCCAAGGCCTGACTAGCGGGAGAGGGTCAGATACGCAGTATTTT

clone size: few
CDR3 length: 15
J gene: TRBJ1-2
V gene: TRBV9
D gene: NA
CDR3 protein: CASSVGGSPVYGYTF
CDR3 DNA: TGTGCCAGCAGCGTAGGTGGGAGCCCGGTCTATGGCTACACCTTC

clone size: NA
CDR3 length: 16
J gene: TRBJ1-2
V gene: TRBV5-1
D gene: NA
CDR3 protein: CASSPNTGYSNYGYTF
CDR3 DNA: TGCGCCAGCAGCCCTAATACAGGGTATAGTAACTATGGCTACACCTTC

clone size: many
CDR3 length: 16
J gene: TRBJ1-2
V gene: TRBV28
D gene: NA
CDR3 protein: CASGPPPEQTNYGYTF
CDR3 DNA: TGTGCCAGCGGCCCGCCTCCTGAACAGACTAACTATGGCTACACCTTC

clone size: NA
CDR3 length: 13
J gene: TRBJ1-2
V gene: TRBV24-1
D gene: TRBD1
CDR3 protein: CAPRDRGRYGYTF
CDR3 DNA: TGTGCCCCCCGGGACAGGGGGCGCTATGGCTACACCTTC

clone size: many
CDR3 length: 14
J gene: TRBJ2-3
V gene: TRBV20-1
D gene: NA
CDR3 protein: CSARRTGALGTQYF
CDR3 DNA: TGCAGTGCTAGACGAACAGGCGCTTTGGGTACGCAGTATTTT

clone size: NA
CDR3 length: 16
J gene: TRBJ2-3
V gene: TRBV5-1
D gene: NA
CDR3 protein: CASSLAQSFSTDTQYF
CDR3 DNA: TGCGCCAGCAGCTTGGCCCAGTCCTTTAGCACAGATACGCAGTATTTT

clone size: few
CDR3 length: 16
J gene: TRBJ1-6
V gene: TRBV27
D gene: NA
CDR3 protein: CASMPPLPDIYSPLHF
CDR3 DNA: TGTGCCAGTATGCCGCCGCTCCCGGACATATATTCACCCCTCCACTTT

clone size: few
CDR3 length: 14
J gene: TRBJ1-4
V gene: TRBV2
D gene: NA
CDR3 protein: CASRDQPTNEKLFF
CDR3 DNA: TGTGCCAGCAGGGACCAACCGACTAATGAAAAACTGTTTTTT

clone size: many
CDR3 length: 14
J gene: TRBJ2-1
V gene: TRBV11-2
D gene: NA
CDR3 protein: CASTPGTVYNEQFF
CDR3 DNA: TGTGCCAGCACCCCCGGGACTGTGTACAATGAGCAGTTCTTC

clone size: many
CDR3 length: 13
J gene: TRBJ2-1
V gene: TRBV2
D gene: NA
CDR3 protein: CASRLRGLNEQFF
CDR3 DNA: TGTGCCAGCAGACTCAGGGGTCTTAATGAGCAGTTCTTC